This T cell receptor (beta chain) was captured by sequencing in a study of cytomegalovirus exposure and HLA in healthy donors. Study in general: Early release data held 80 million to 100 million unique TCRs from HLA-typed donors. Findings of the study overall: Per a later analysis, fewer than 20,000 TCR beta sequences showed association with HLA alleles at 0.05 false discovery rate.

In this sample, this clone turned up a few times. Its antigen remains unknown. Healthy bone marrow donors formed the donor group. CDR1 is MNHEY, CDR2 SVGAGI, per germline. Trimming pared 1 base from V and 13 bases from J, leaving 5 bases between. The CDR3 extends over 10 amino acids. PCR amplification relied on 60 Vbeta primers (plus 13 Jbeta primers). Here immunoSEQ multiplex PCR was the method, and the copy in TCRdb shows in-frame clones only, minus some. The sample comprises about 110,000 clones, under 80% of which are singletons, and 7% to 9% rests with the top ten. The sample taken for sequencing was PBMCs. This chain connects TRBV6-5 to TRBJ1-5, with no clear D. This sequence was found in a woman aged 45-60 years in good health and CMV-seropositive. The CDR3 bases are TGTGCCAGCAGTTACTGGCCTCAGCATTTT. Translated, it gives CASSYWPQHF.